This TCR beta chain derives from a study of cytomegalovirus exposure and HLA in healthy donors (dated by TCRdb to about 2017). For context, the study as a whole: According to an earlier analysis of around 600 of the donors, about 179 million T cells yielded some 120 million unique TCR beta sequences and about 300 Gb of sequence data. In addition to the first cohort of hundreds of subjects, a separate validation cohort of approximately 120 different subjects was used. In the later analysis, no new phenotypic data were used to find candidate immune exposures; instead, reliance was placed on TCR beta sequences and their occurrence across donors. A later genetic analysis took genome-wide SNP genotypes for about three fifths of the roughly 670 donors and used that subset as a discovery cohort. Using immunosequencing, the study profiled T cell repertoires from about 610 subjects and related those repertoires to cytomegalovirus serostatus. Alongside the repertoire data, information on donor age, sex, ethnicity and CMV serostatus was compiled. Every discovery cohort repertoire had been produced on one sequencing platform. Roughly 300 gigabases of sequencing data and 80 million or so unique TCR sequences were included in an early release covering under 650 HLA-typed donors. Roughly five DR-DQ haplotypes were treated as single units for association and clustering because of strong linkage in the cohort. The study was designed to test whether signatures of past pathogen exposure could be identified by cataloging public T cell receptors. HLA typing included class I and class II loci at four-digit resolution. The number of donors typed differed by locus, with 629-630 for A, B, C, DRB1 and DQB1, approximately 500 for DQA1, over 600 for DPA1, and some 470 for DPB1. Among the roughly 400 genotyped donors, more than 70% belonged to the genetic ancestry cluster associated with self-reported Caucasian donors. To study patterns of TCR occurrence, a later analysis re-analyzed previously published TCR beta repertoires from more than 550 donors and added high-resolution HLA genotyping. To decide whether each TCR beta V gene segment behaved as functional or pseudogenic, an earlier analysis of nearly 600 of the donors relied on high-throughput TCR beta sequencing. To predict cytomegalovirus infection status, the study brought together high-throughput TCR immunosequencing, statistical association of individual TCRs with disease status, and machine learning. Among 398 genotyped donors of the cohort, an average of about 240,000 unique TCR beta nucleotide sequences were sequenced per donor, roughly 20% of them non-productive. The full study reports these points: In the study, around 150 TCR beta chains were listed as associated with cytomegalovirus. A later analysis reported that several top co-occurrence clusters appeared linked to parvovirus B19, influenza, CMV and Epstein-Barr virus. The only immune exposure information available for the cohort was CMV serostatus. A few of the identified cytomegalovirus-associated TCR beta chains were confirmed in vitro to be specific for cytomegalovirus antigens. A further reported finding was that TCR beta sequences accurately predicted the HLA-A and HLA-B alleles for most subjects in the first cohort. According to a later analysis, most CMV-associated TCR beta chains appeared to be HLA-restricted, and the HLA associations seemed to be driven largely by CMV exposure. The authors suggested that the approach could potentially be generalized to other disease states and immunological phenotypes. Strong co-occurrence of HLA alleles, especially DR and DQ, made assigning TCR associations to individual alleles difficult. Because counts were too low, 15 to 20 rarely observed V segments, including chromosome 9 orphons, were excluded from the earlier analysis of a few hundred of the donors. Correlated functional status among segregating V segments might be attributable to linkage disequilibrium, but an unknown experimental factor could not be ruled out. In an earlier analysis of some 550 of the donors, most TCR beta V segments were observed in productive rearrangements about 87% or about 30% of the time, broadly matching IMGT annotations. Presence/absence analyses assumed roughly uniform sequencing depth across donors, an assumption that may not hold. A later genetic analysis associated a missense DCLRE1C variant with V-gene and J-gene trimming of TCR beta chains, and an independent cohort replicated the association. While some public TCRs were present in many individuals, most TCR sequences turned up only very rarely across donors. In a later analysis, TCR association rates were found to vary across HLA loci, with the most associated TCRs seen for DRB1 alleles and the fewest for HLA-C alleles. Because HLA typing was missing for some donors at each locus, association tests included only the typed subset. The classifier was reported to diagnose cytomegalovirus status with high specificity and sensitivity in both the original and validation cohorts. A later genetic analysis reported fewer N-insertions in productive TCRs among donors in an Asian-associated ancestry cluster than the roughly 670-donor mean. Only TCR beta chains were sequenced in this cohort, and the absence of alpha or paired-chain data limited detectable features. A cluster of highly shared sequence variants was judged likely to represent a technical artifact of the sequencing pipeline. Some IMGT-functional V segments, including TRBV6-2 and TRBV6-3, could not be told apart with the 87-base-pair reads, so those segments were excluded. Specific HLA alleles were associated with 18,000 or so TCR beta sequences at a false discovery rate of 0.05 in a later analysis. A later analysis found that HLA-associated TCR beta chains were more clonally expanded and had lower generation probabilities than equally common non-associated chains.

The library was produced with the immunoSEQ multiplex PCR assay. For the multiplex PCR, a mixture combining 60 forward primers for TCR Vbeta segments and 13 reverse primers for TCR Jbeta segments was used. The CDR3 region of rearranged TCR beta genes was amplified from genomic DNA by a multiplex PCR assay. The Illumina HiSeq System was used to sequence the amplified TCR beta libraries as 87-base-pair reads. In the authors' own workflow: Across the roughly 600 repertoires, a later analysis counted 75 million to 90 million unique TCR beta chains, 9.5 million to 12 million of which were shared by at least two donors. Raw reads were error-corrected and collapsed into unique sequences with a nearest-neighbor algorithm that merged closely related sequences to remove PCR and sequencing errors. To assign V, D and J gene segments, CDR3 sequences were aligned to IMGT reference sequences. For a sequence to be retained, at least a six-nucleotide match to both a V gene segment and a J gene segment was required. A rearrangement was called productive if the CDR3 had no stop codons and remained in frame with V and J, and every other rearrangement was called non-productive. CDR3 was defined by IMGT convention, running from the second conserved V-encoded cysteine to the conserved J-encoded phenylalanine. In an earlier analysis of around 570 of the donors, sequences lacking an unambiguous match to a single V gene segment were excluded. In an earlier analysis of approximately 590 of the donors, a V segment was called functional when productive rearrangements were above 56.7%, and segregating when the standard deviation between donors exceeded 5%. To diagnose cytomegalovirus status from the catalog of TCR beta chain sequences, a statistical classification framework was built. V and J gene assignment, in a later analysis, came from comparing TCR nucleotide sequences with IMGT/GENE-DB human TR gene sequences. Using the TCRdist pipeline, a later analysis assigned CDR3 sequences along with most-parsimonious VDJ recombination scenarios. In a later analysis, each TCR beta chain was defined by its CDR3 amino acid sequence together with its V-gene family, and reads without a unique V-gene family were excluded. A later analysis removed 450 to 600 highly shared, low-generation-probability nucleotide sequences to deal with suspected cross-contamination and a sequencing artifact. In a later analysis, a clonal expansion index for each public chain was calculated from normalized within-repertoire ranks of inferred template counts. Generation probabilities in a later analysis came from a VDJ recombination model fitted to out-of-frame rearrangements, and those results were checked against IGoR. A later analysis scored TCR-TCR, TCR-HLA and TCR-CMV co-occurrence with hypergeometric tests, applying a repertoire-size bias correction to TCR pairs. To estimate false discovery rates, a later analysis permuted the HLA or CMV assignments 20 times. In a later analysis, co-occurring TCRs were grouped with DBSCAN, and TCRdist sequence similarity was added when clustering was performed within HLA-allele-positive subsets. Repertoires with fewer than 30,000 or more than 120,000 public chains were left out of co-occurrence clustering, as were several repertoires with anomalous nucleotide sharing. In its TCRdb copy, this immuneACCESS table keeps in-frame sequences only and misses some clones. Where compared with another copy, unresolved V genes explain less than half of these, and the others have no known cause. The DNA was the basis for D and trimming; V, J and clone size are from that table. For this sample there are 95,000 to 100,000 clones; roughly a tenth appear just once. The ten largest clones take up 4.5% to 6.5% of the sample.

The cohort consisted of 600 to 750 healthy bone marrow donors. Cohort members were all nominally healthy when sampled, although unrecorded immune exposures were likely present. The donor tested CMV seropositive, placing the donor among the roughly 300 seropositive members of the cohort. A peripheral blood sample was collected from each donor, and TCR beta sequencing was performed on peripheral blood mononuclear cells. The Qiagen DNeasy Blood Extraction Kit was used to extract genomic DNA from the blood cell samples. To note about this clone: No cognate antigen has been identified for it. One base away there is no much larger clone; base qualities are not given.

CDR3 length: 14 amino acids, cysteine to phenylalanine. Only CDR3 DNA remains: 42 bases, in frame from the first base. V trim: 5 bases; J trim: 3 bases; unmatched bases: 1. Sequences SGHRS (CDR1) and YFSETQ (CDR2) are obtained from the germline V gene. The chain is assembled from TRBV5-1 and TRBJ2-1; 11 middle bases align to TRBD2. The clonotype comes from a middle-aged man in good health and CMV-seropositive. Sequencing was performed on PBMCs. The CDR3 protein sequence reads: CASRGLADYNEQFF. The nucleotide sequence is given as TGCGCCAGCAGGGGACTAGCGGACTACAATGAGCAGTTCTTC.